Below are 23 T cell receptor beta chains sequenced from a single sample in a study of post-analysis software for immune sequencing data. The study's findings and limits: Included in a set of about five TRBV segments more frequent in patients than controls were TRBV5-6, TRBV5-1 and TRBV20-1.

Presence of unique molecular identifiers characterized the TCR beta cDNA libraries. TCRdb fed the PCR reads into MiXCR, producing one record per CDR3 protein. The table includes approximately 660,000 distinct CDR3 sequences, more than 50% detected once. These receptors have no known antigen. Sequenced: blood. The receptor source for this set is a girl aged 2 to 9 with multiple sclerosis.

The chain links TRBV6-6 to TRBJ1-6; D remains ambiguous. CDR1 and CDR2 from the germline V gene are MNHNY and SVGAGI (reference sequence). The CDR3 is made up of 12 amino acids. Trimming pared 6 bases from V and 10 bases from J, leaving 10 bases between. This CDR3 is CASRGLRSPLHF. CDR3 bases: TGTGCCAGCAGAGGCCTGAGGTCACCCCTCCACTTT.

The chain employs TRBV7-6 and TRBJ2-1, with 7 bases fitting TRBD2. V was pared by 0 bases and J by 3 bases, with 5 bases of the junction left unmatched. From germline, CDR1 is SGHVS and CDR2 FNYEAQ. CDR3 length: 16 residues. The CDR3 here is CASSLAQPGGYNEQFF. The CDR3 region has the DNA TGTGCCAGCAGCTTAGCGCAGCCGGGGGGCTACAATGAGCAGTTCTTC.

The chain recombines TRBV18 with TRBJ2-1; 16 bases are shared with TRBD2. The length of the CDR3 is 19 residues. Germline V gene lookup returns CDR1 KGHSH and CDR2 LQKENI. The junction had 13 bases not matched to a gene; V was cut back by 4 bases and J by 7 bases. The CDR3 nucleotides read TGTGCCAGCTCACTGCAGTCCGGGACTAGCGGGGGGGTGCTGAATGAGCAGTTCTTC. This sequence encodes CASSLQSGTSGGVLNEQFF.

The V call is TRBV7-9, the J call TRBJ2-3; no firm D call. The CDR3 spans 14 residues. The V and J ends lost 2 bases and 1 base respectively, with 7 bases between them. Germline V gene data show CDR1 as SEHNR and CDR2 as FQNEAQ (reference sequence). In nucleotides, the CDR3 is TGTGCCAGCAGCTTACTAGTTGGCACAGATACGCAGTATTTT. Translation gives CASSLLVGTDTQYF.

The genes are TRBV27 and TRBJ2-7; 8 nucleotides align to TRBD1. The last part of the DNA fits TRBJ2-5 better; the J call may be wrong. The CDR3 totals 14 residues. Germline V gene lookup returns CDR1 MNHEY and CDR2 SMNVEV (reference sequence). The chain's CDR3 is CATSTGVMGETQYF. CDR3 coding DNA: TGTGCCACCTCGACAGGGGTGATGGGAGAGACCCAGTACTTC.

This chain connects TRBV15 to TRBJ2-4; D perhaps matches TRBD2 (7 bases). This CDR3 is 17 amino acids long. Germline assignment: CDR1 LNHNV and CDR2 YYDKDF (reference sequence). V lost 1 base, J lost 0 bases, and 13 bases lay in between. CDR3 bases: TGTGCCACCAGCAGAGGGGGGCGGGGGACAGCCAAAAACATTCAGTACTTC. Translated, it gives CATSRGGRGTAKNIQYF.

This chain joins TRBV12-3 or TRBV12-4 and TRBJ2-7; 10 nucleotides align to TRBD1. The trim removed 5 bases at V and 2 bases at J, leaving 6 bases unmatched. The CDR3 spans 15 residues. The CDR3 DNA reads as TGTGCCAGCAGTACTACGGACAGGGGGGCCTACGAGCAGTACTTC. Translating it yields CASSTTDRGAYEQYF.

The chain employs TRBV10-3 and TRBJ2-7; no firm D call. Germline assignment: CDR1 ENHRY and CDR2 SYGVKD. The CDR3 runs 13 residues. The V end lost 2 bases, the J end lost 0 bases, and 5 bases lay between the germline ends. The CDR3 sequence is CAISEGGSYEQYF. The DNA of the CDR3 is TGTGCCATCAGTGAGGGCGGCTCCTACGAGCAGTACTTC.

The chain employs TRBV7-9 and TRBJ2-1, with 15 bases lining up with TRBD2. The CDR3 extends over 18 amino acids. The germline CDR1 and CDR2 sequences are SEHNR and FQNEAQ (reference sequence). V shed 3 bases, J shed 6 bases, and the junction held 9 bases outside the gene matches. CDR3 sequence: CASSFGLAGGPVSNEQFF. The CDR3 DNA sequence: TGTGCCAGCAGCTTCGGACTAGCGGGGGGGCCGGTTAGCAATGAGCAGTTCTTC.

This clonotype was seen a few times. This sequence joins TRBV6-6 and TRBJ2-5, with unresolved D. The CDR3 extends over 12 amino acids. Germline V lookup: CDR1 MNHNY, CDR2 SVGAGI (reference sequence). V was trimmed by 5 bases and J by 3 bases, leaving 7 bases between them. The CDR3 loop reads CASSRVEETQYF. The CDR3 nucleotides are TGTGCCAGCAGTCGCGTGGAAGAGACCCAGTACTTC.

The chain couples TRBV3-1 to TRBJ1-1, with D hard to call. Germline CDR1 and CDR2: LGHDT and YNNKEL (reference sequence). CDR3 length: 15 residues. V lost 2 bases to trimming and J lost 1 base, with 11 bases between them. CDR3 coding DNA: TGTGCCAGCAGCCAACACGGTGGGGAGAACACTGAAGCTTTCTTT. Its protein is CASSQHGGENTEAFF. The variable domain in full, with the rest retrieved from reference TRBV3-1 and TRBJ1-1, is DTAVSQTPKYLVTQMGNDKSIKCEQNLGHDTMYWYKQDSKKFLKIMFSYNNKELIINETVPNRFSPKSPDKAHLNLHINSLELGDSAVYFCASSQHGGENTEAFFGQGTRLTVV.

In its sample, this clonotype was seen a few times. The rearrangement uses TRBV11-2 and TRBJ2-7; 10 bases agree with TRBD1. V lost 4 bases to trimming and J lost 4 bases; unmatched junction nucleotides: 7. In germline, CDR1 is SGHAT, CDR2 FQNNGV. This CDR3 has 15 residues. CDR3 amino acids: CASSSPGTGVYEQYF. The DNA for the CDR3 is TGTGCCAGCAGCTCCCCCGGGACAGGGGTGTACGAGCAGTACTTC.

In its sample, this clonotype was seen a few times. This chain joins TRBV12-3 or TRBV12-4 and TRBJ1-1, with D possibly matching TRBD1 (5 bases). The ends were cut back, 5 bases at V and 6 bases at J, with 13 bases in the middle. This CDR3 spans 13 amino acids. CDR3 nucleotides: TGTGCCAGCAGTCCCCGGACAAAGGCTGAAGCTTTCTTT. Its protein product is CASSPRTKAEAFF.

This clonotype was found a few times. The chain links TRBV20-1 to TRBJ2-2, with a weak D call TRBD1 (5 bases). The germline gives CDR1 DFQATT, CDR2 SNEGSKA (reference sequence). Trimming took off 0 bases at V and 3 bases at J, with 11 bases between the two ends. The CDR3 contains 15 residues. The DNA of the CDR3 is TGCAGTGCTAGAGATCAGGGCAGGGACACCGGGGAGCTGTTTTTT. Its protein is CSARDQGRDTGELFF.

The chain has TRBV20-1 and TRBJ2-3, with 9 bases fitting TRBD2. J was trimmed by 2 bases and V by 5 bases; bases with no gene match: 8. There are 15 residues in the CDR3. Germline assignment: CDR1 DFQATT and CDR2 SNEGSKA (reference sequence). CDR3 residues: CSAGRTSGYTDTQYF. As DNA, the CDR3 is TGCAGTGCTGGGCGTACTAGCGGGTACACAGATACGCAGTATTTT.

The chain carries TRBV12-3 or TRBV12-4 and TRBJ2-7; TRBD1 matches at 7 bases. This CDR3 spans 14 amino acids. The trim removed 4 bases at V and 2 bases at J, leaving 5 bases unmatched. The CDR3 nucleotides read TGTGCCAGCAGTTGGGGGACAGAAACCTACGAGCAGTACTTC. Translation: CASSWGTETYEQYF.

CDR3: CASSKTGAYEQYF. DNA for the CDR3: TGTGCCAGCAGCAAGACAGGAGCCTACGAGCAGTACTTC. The V and J genes are TRBV3-1 and TRBJ2-7, with TRBD1 as a possible D gene (6 bases). V was trimmed by 5 bases and J by 2 bases, leaving 10 bases between them. This CDR3 spans 13 amino acids. The germline V gene has CDR1 LGHDT and CDR2 YNNKEL (reference sequence).

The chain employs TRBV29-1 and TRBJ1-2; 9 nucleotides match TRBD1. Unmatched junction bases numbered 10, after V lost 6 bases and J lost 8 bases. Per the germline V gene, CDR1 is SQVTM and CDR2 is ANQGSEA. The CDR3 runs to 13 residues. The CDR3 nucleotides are TGCAGCGTAGGGGACAGGGCGGGGACGGGCTACACCTTC. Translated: CSVGDRAGTGYTF.

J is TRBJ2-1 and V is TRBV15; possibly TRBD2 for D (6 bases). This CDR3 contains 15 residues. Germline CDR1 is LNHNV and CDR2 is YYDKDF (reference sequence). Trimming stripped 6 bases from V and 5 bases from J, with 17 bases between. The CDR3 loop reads CATSTAPGLNNEQFF. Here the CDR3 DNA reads TGTGCCACCAGTACCGCCCCGGGACTGAACAATGAGCAGTTCTTC.

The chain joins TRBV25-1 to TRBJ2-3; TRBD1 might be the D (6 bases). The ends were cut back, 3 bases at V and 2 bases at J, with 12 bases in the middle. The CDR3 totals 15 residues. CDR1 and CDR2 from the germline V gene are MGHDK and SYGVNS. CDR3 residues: CASSESGDPTDTQYF. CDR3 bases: TGTGCCAGCAGTGAGTCAGGGGATCCCACAGATACGCAGTATTTT.

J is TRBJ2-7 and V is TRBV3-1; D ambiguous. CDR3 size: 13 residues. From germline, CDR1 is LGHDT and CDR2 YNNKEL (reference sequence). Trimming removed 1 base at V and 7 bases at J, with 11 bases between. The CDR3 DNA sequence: TGTGCCAGCAGCCAAGGAGAGGTTGGGGAGCAGTACTTC. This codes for CASSQGEVGEQYF.

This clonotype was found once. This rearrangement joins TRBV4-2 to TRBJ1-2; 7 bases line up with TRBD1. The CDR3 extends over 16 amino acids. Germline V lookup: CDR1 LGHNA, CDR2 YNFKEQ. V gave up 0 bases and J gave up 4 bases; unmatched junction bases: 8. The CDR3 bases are TGTGCCAGCAGCCAAGATCCCCAGGGGGGTGTCTATGGCTACACCTTC. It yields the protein CASSQDPQGGVYGYTF.

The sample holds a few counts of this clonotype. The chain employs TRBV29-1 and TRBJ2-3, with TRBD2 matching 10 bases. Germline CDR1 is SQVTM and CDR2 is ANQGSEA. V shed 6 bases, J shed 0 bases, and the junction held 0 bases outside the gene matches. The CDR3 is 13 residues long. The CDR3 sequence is CSVTSGSTDTQYF. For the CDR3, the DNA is TGCAGCGTGACTAGCGGGAGCACAGATACGCAGTATTTT.